The 25 T cell receptor beta chains below come from one sample, sequenced in a study of beta chain features in type 1 diabetes. Expressed TCRB transcripts were sequenced, since all the RNA that had been isolated was reverse transcribed. This table comes from immunoSEQ multiplex PCR, and its TCRdb copy is limited to in-frame clones, with some not included. The sample consists of approximately 150,000 clones, less than 10% of them appearing once. Sequencing input: central memory CD4+ T cells from blood. The receptors derive from a woman aged 35 to 49 in good health.

This chain uses TRBV5-6 with TRBJ2-3; tentative D call: TRBD1 (6 bases). Germline loops: CDR1 SGHDT, CDR2 YYEEEE. The CDR3 is 16 amino acids. Trimming took off 4 bases at V and 1 base at J, with 16 bases between the two ends. The CDR3 sequence: CASSRPQGRGTDTQYF. In DNA form, the CDR3 reads TGTGCCAGCAGCAGGCCACAGGGAAGGGGCACAGATACGCAGTATTTT.

The V call is TRBV4-2, the J call TRBJ2-2; a possible D gene is TRBD1 (6 bases). The CDR3 runs to 14 residues. Trimming stripped 1 base from V and 6 bases from J, with 9 bases between. Germline V gene sequence: CDR1 LGHNA, CDR2 YNFKEQ. Here the CDR3 DNA reads TGTGCCAGCAGCCAAGGGGGGCCGGCCGGGGAGCTGTTTTTT. It specifies CASSQGGPAGELFF.

This clone was seen only a few times. This chain links TRBV4-1 with TRBJ1-4; TRBD1 aligns across 9 bases. Trimming took 1 base from V and 4 from J; bases not matched to a gene: 1. CDR1 and CDR2 (germline): MGHRA, YSYEKL. The CDR3 has 15 residues. CDR3 DNA sequence: TGCGCCAGCAGCCAAGGGGACAGGGATAATGAAAAACTGTTTTTT. Translating it yields CASSQGDRDNEKLFF.

The chain combines TRBV6-5 with TRBJ1-5; possible D gene TRBD1, 6 bases. Germline assignment: CDR1 MNHEY and CDR2 SVGAGI. V shed 0 bases and J shed 6 bases, with 15 bases lying between them. The CDR3 is 16 residues long. The CDR3 sequence is CASSYSATGSGQPQHF. The CDR3 DNA follows: TGTGCCAGCAGTTACTCCGCTACAGGGTCGGGTCAGCCCCAGCATTTT.

The chain couples TRBV7-9 to TRBJ2-5, with 7 bases that match TRBD1. The CDR3 is 14 residues long. Germline CDR1 and CDR2: SEHNR and FQNEAQ (reference sequence). V gave up 3 bases and J gave up 2 bases; unmatched junction bases: 3. The CDR3 here is CASSLGDSQETQYF. CDR3 bases: TGTGCCAGCAGCTTGGGGGACAGTCAAGAGACCCAGTACTTC. Full variable domain (rest looked up from reference TRBV7-9 and TRBJ2-5): DTGVSQNPRHKITKRGQNVTFRCDPISEHNRLYWYRQTLGQGPEFLTYFQNEAQLEKSRLLSDRFSAERPKGSFSTLEIQRTEQGDSAMYLCASSLGDSQETQYFGPGTRLLVL.

This clone was observed a handful of times. The same CDR3 arises from other DNA sequences in this sample as well. The gene calls are TRBV7-6 and TRBJ1-5, with D possibly TRBD1 on 5 matching bases. The CDR3 is made up of 14 amino acids. The ends were cut back, 5 bases at V and 6 bases at J, with 14 bases in the middle. Germline values: CDR1 SGHVS, CDR2 FNYEAQ. The CDR3 reads CASSLQGYGQPQHF. The CDR3 DNA is TGTGCCAGCAGCCTGCAGGGATATGGTCAGCCCCAGCATTTT.

This chain connects TRBV4-1 to TRBJ2-1; 7 nucleotides agree with TRBD2. Germline CDR1 and CDR2: MGHRA and YSYEKL. The trim removed 0 bases at V and 12 bases at J, leaving 11 bases unmatched. This CDR3 contains 15 residues. The CDR3 loop reads CASSQDHGGSSAQFF. The CDR3 nucleotides read TGCGCCAGCAGCCAAGATCACGGGGGGTCCTCGGCGCAGTTCTTC.

This clone was found a few times. The V gene is TRBV7-2, the J gene TRBJ2-7; 7 bases fit TRBD1. Unmatched junction bases numbered 6, after V lost 5 bases and J lost 2 bases. The CDR3 contains 14 residues. CDR1 is SGHTA, CDR2 FQGNSA, per germline. The CDR3 DNA follows: TGTGCCAGCAGCGCCACAGGGGCCGCCTACGAGCAGTACTTC. Translation gives CASSATGAAYEQYF.

This clone has just a few counts. V usage is TRBV10-3 and J usage is TRBJ1-1; a weak D match, TRBD1 (5 bases). The CDR3 extends over 14 amino acids. Trimming shortened V by 2 bases and J by 1 base, and 8 bases separated the two germline ends. The germline V gene encodes CDR1 ENHRY and CDR2 SYGVKD. CDR3 loop: CAISEPGQNTEAFF. The CDR3 DNA is TGTGCCATCAGTGAGCCCGGACAGAACACTGAAGCTTTCTTT.

This clone was observed a handful of times. This rearrangement joins TRBV6-1 to TRBJ2-7; D is unresolved. The V end was cut by 1 base, the J end by 0 bases, with 13 bases between. Germline V gives CDR1 MNHNS, CDR2 SASEGT. The CDR3 consists of 16 residues. The CDR3 protein is CASSEGETPLSYEQYF. The DNA of the CDR3 is TGTGCCAGCAGTGAAGGTGAGACACCACTCTCCTACGAGCAGTACTTC.

This clone has a handful of counts. The chain recombines TRBV18 with TRBJ2-7; 8 nucleotides match TRBD1. V trimming: 4 bases; J trimming: 12 bases; junction bases outside the gene matches: 14. Germline CDR1 KGHSH, CDR2 LQKENI. The CDR3 spans 14 residues. CDR3: CASSLEVSGGPGYF. The CDR3 DNA reads TGTGCCAGCTCACTCGAGGTTTCAGGGGGCCCTGGGTACTTC.

CDR3 loop: CASSPQAGGTQETQYF. CDR3 DNA: TGTGCCAGCTCACCACAAGCGGGGGGGACCCAAGAGACCCAGTACTTC. The V and J genes are TRBV18 and TRBJ2-5, with 10 bases that match TRBD2. Germline loops: CDR1 KGHSH, CDR2 LQKENI. With V trimmed by 1 base and J by 1 base, 3 bases remained unmatched. The CDR3 runs 16 residues.

V gene TRBV6-5 combines with J gene TRBJ2-1; no firm D call. The CDR3 sequence is 15 residues long. Germline values: CDR1 MNHEY, CDR2 SVGAGI. The V end lost 0 bases, the J end lost 10 bases, and 16 bases lay between the germline ends. DNA of the CDR3: TGTGCCAGCAGTTACTCGAAGATGTCCTCGAGAGAGCAGTTCTTC. This sequence encodes CASSYSKMSSREQFF.

This CDR3 reads CASRPPGTSVSGELFF. The DNA of the CDR3 is TGTGCCAGCAGGCCTCCCGGGACTAGCGTTTCCGGGGAGCTGTTTTTT. The chain combines TRBV7-2 with TRBJ2-2; 10 bases are shared with TRBD2. V dropped 6 bases and J dropped 6; count of bases not matched to a gene: 10. CDR3 length: 16 residues. Germline-derived CDR1 and CDR2 are SGHTA and FQGNSA.

The rearrangement joins TRBV5-1 to TRBJ2-5; D uncertain. The CDR3 length is 14 residues. Germline-derived CDR1 and CDR2 are SGHRS and YFSETQ. The V gene lost 0 bases and the J gene lost 3 bases, with 9 bases spanning the gap. The CDR3: CASSLGSIKETQYF. The DNA for the CDR3 is TGCGCCAGCAGCTTGGGGAGCATTAAAGAGACCCAGTACTTC.

This clone appeared a few times. The chain has TRBV27 and TRBJ2-3; 10 positions match TRBD2. CDR1 is MNHEY, CDR2 SMNVEV, per germline (reference sequence). V was clipped by 8 bases and J by 8 bases; unmatched bases: 13. There are 15 residues in the CDR3. CDR3 in DNA: TGTGCCAGCCGATTAGCGGGGGGCCCGGGGGGTACGCAGTATTTT. Its translation is CASRLAGGPGGTQYF.

This clone came up a few times. V gene TRBV5-1 combines with J gene TRBJ2-4, with 8 bases matching TRBD1. The CDR3 has 16 residues. V lost 0 bases, J lost 3 bases, and 5 bases stayed unmatched. From germline, CDR1 is SGHRS and CDR2 YFSETQ. This CDR3 reads CASSLAQGAGKNIQYF. CDR3 DNA: TGCGCCAGCAGCTTGGCCCAGGGGGCTGGCAAAAACATTCAGTACTTC.

The chain combines TRBV6-5 with TRBJ1-1; D may be TRBD1 (5 bases). Germline lookup yields CDR1 MNHEY and CDR2 SVGAGI. The V gene lost 0 bases and the J gene lost 7 bases, with 12 bases spanning the gap. The CDR3 covers 14 residues. This chain's CDR3 is CASSYSRQQSEAFF. The CDR3 region has the DNA TGTGCCAGCAGTTACTCGAGACAGCAAAGTGAAGCTTTCTTT.

V usage is TRBV27 and J usage is TRBJ2-1; a possible D gene is TRBD2 (6 bases). Germline-derived CDR1 and CDR2 are MNHEY and SMNVEV (reference sequence). V was shortened by 8 bases and J by 7 bases, with 15 bases between the two germline ends. The CDR3 covers 13 residues. The CDR3 region has the DNA TGTGCCAGCTCCCCCGGGACTCAAAATGAGCAGTTCTTC. Encoded protein: CASSPGTQNEQFF.

The chain combines TRBV29-1 with TRBJ1-2; TRBD1 might be the D (6 bases). Germline lookup yields CDR1 SQVTM and CDR2 ANQGSEA. V lost 6 bases to trimming and J lost 0 bases, with 8 bases between them. The CDR3 totals 12 residues. CDR3 loop: CSVDSANYGYTF. The CDR3 region has the DNA TGCAGCGTGGACAGCGCTAACTATGGCTACACCTTC. The full variable domain, rest sourced from reference TRBV29-1 and TRBJ1-2, is SAVISQKPSRDICQRGTSLTIQCQVDSQVTMMFWYRQQPGQSLTLIATANQGSEATYESGFVIDKFPISRPNLTFSTLTVSNMSPEDSSIYLCSVDSANYGYTFGSGTRLTVV.

The gene calls are TRBV15 and TRBJ1-2; no reliable D call. The length of the CDR3 is 14 residues. Looked up from germline, CDR1 is LNHNV and CDR2 is YYDKDF (reference sequence). With 1 base removed from V and 4 bases from J, the gap between germline ends came to 10 bases. The CDR3 here is CATSRGSFGYGYTF. The DNA of the CDR3 is TGTGCCACCAGCAGAGGGAGTTTTGGCTATGGCTACACCTTC.

This clone was observed a handful of times. The chain couples TRBV19 to TRBJ1-1; D perhaps matches TRBD1 (6 bases). Germline V CDR1 and CDR2: LNHDA, SQIVND (reference sequence). Trimming stripped 4 bases from V and 4 bases from J, with 10 bases between. CDR3 length: 13 residues. DNA of the CDR3: TGTGCCAGTAGTAGGGGAGGGGGCACTGAAGCTTTCTTT. The encoded protein is CASSRGGGTEAFF.

The V call is TRBV5-4, the J call TRBJ2-5, with TRBD2 identical over 13 bases. The CDR3 loop spans 15 amino acids. The V segment lost 4 bases and the J segment 3 bases; nucleotides outside the gene matches: 3. Germline V CDR1 and CDR2: SGHNT, YYREEE (reference sequence). CDR3 DNA: TGTGCCAGCAGCGCCGGACTAGCGGGGGAAGAGACCCAGTACTTC. It is translated as CASSAGLAGEETQYF.

This clone was observed many times. The V call is TRBV2, the J call TRBJ1-1; maybe TRBD1 (5 bases). V was clipped by 7 bases and J by 2 bases, with 8 bases between them. The germline V gene has CDR1 SNHLY and CDR2 FYNNEI. There are 12 residues in the CDR3. The CDR3 DNA sequence: TGTGCCAGCACCAGGGTAAACACTGAAGCTTTCTTT. It is translated as CASTRVNTEAFF.

The chain uses TRBV6-4 and TRBJ2-5; tentative D call: TRBD1 (5 bases). The CDR3 length is 13 residues. Germline-derived CDR1 and CDR2 are MRHNA and SNTAGT. V lost 2 bases and J lost 5, with 9 bases in between. CDR3 sequence: CASSDRGRETQYF. Written as DNA, the CDR3 is TGTGCCAGCAGTGACAGGGGCCGCGAGACCCAGTACTTC.